This T cell receptor beta chain was identified in a study of post-analysis software for immune sequencing data. About the study: Clinical courses comprised relapsing-remitting, secondary progressive and progressive-relapsing multiple sclerosis. General study findings and limits: The F measure placed samples prepared in the same batch into strongly shared clusters. Compared against controls, patients with multiple sclerosis displayed significantly lower normalized Chao1 diversity. Roughly five TRBV segments occurring more often in patients than controls included TRBV5-6, TRBV5-1 and TRBV20-1.

Regarding this clonotype: Its antigen remains unidentified.

The TCR beta cDNA libraries contained unique molecular identifiers. One entry per CDR3 protein results from TCRdb running MiXCR on the PCR reads. The sample lists 250,000 to 300,000 distinct CDR3 sequences; 30% to 45% were seen once. The CDR3 contains 21 residues. V was pared by 1 base and J by 1 base, with 28 bases between. Germline V CDR1 and CDR2: SGHAT, FQNNGV. The chain joins TRBV11-2 to TRBJ2-5; D is perhaps TRBD1 or TRBD2 (5 bases each). This receptor was identified in a girl between 5 and 17 years old with multiple sclerosis. The sequencing input was blood. Written as DNA, the CDR3 is TGTGCCAGCAGCTTAGGCGTTTCGGGACGCCACGGAGTCGTTATCCAAGAGACCCAGTACTTC. Its protein is CASSLGVSGRHGVVIQETQYF.